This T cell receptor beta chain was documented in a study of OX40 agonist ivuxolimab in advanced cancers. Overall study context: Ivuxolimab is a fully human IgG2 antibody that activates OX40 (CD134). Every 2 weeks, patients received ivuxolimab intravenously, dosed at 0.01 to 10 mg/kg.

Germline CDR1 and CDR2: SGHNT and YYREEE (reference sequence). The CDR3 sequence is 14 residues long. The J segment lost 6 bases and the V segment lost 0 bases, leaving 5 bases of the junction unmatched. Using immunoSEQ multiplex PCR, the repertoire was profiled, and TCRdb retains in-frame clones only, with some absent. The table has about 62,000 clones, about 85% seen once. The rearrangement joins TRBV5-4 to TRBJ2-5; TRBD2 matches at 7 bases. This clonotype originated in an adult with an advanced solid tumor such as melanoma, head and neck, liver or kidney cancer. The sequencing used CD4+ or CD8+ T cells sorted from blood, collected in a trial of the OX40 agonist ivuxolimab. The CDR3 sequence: CASSLDRGGKTQYF. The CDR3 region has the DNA TGTGCCAGCAGCTTGGATCGGGGAGGGAAGACCCAGTACTTC. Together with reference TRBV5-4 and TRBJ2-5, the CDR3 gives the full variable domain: ETGVTQSPTHLIKTRGQQVTLRCSSQSGHNTVSWYQQALGQGPQFIFQYYREEENGRGNFPPRFSGLQFPNYSSELNVNALELDDSALYLCASSLDRGGKTQYFGPGTRLLVL.